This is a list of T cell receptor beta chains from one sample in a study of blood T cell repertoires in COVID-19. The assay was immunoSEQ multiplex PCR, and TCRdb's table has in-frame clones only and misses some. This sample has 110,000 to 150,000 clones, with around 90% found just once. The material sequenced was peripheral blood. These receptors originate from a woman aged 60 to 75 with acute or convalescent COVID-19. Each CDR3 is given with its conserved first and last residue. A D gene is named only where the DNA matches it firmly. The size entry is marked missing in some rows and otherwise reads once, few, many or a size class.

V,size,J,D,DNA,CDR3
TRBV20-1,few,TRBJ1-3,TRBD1,TGCAGTGCTAGTGCGGTGACAGGGGTATGGGGAAACACCATATATTTT,CSASAVTGVWGNTIYF
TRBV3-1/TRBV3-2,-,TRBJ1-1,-,TGTGCCAGCAGCCAATCAAGTAGCTTTACTGAAGCTTTCTTT,CASSQSSSFTEAFF
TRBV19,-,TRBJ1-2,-,TGTGCCAGTAACGAGGCCAGGGGCGGAAACTATGGCTACACCTTC,CASNEARGGNYGYTF
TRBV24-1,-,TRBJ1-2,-,TGTGCCACCAGTGATTCGGGATCCAACTATGGCTACACCTTC,CATSDSGSNYGYTF
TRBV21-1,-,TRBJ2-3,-,TGTGCCAGCAGCGCCTGCCTATGGCTAGCGGGGAGTGGGGGCACAGATACGCAGTATTTT,CASSACLWLAGSGGTDTQYF
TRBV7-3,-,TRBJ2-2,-,TGTGCCAGCAGCACAGGAGCCACCGGGGAGCTGTTTTTT,CASSTGATGELFF
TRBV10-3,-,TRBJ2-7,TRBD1,TGTGCCATCAGTGAGGAGGACAGGAGCTACGAGCAGTACTTC,CAISEEDRSYEQYF
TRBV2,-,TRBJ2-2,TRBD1,TGTGCCAGCAGTCGGGACAGGGTGCCCGGGGAGCTGTTTTTT,CASSRDRVPGELFF
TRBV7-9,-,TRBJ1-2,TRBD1,TGTGCCAGCAGCTTAGCCAATTGGGTGCAGGGGGCAAGGTATGGCTACACCTTC,CASSLANWVQGARYGYTF
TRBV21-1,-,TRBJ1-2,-,TGTGCCAGCAGCAAATTCGGAGAGTCTAGAGGATCGAAGCCCCAGAGGGTTAACTATGGCTACACCTTC,CASSKFGESRGSKPQRVNYGYTF
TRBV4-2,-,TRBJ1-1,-,TGTGCCAGCATTAGCAATCCGACGGGGGATACGAGCACTGAAGCTTTCTTT,CASISNPTGDTSTEAFF
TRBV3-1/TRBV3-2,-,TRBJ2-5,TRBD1,TGTGCCAGCAGTGTCGTTACAGGGGGCGCGGAGACCCAGTACTTC,CASSVVTGGAETQYF
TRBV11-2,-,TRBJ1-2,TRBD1,TGTGCCAGCAGCTTAGATCCCGCTCCAGGGGGCGAGGGCTACACCTTC,CASSLDPAPGGEGYTF
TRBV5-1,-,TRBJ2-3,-,TGCGCCAGCAGCTCCCCTGAGCTCGATACGCAGTATTTT,CASSSPELDTQYF
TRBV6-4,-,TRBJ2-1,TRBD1,TGTGCCAGACCGGTACTCGACAGGGATGAGCAGTTCTTC,CARPVLDRDEQFF
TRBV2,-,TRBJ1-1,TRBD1,TGTGCCAGCAGAGGGGGGACAGCCTACACTGAAGCTTTCTTT,CASRGGTAYTEAFF
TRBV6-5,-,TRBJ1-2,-,TGTGCCAGCAGTTACCTCGACACAAACTATGGCTACACCTTC,CASSYLDTNYGYTF
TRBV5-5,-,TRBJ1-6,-,TGTGCCAGCAGCCGTCCCCCCCCCGCGCCCCTCCACTTT,CASSRPPPAPLHF
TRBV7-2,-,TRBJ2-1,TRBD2,TGTGCCAGCAGCCTAGCGGGGGGGCATAGTCGTGAGCAGTTCTTC,CASSLAGGHSREQFF
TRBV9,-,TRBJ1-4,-,TGTGCCAGCAGCGCGCAGGGGAATGAAAAACTGTTTTTT,CASSAQGNEKLFF
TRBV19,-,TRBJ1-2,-,TGTGCCAGTAGTATACAGGTAGCTAACTATGGCTACACCTTC,CASSIQVANYGYTF
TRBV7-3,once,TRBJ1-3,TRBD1,TGTGCCAGCAGCTTAATCGAAGACAGGGGGCCTGGAAACACCATATATTTT,CASSLIEDRGPGNTIYF
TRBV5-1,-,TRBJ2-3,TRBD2,TGCGCCAGCAGCTACCCAGAAGCGGGGGGCACAGATACGCAGTATTTT,CASSYPEAGGTDTQYF
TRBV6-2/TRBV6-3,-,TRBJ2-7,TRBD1,TGTGCCAGCAGTTACACCCCGGACAGGGGTACGGGGCAGTACTTC,CASSYTPDRGTGQYF
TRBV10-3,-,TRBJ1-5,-,TGTGCCATCACCTCGGACGGGAATAGCAATCAGCCCCAGCATTTT,CAITSDGNSNQPQHF
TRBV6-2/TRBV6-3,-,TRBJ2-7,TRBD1,TGTGCCAGCAGTTATCTTTTCGGACAGGGGTTCTACGAGCAGTACTTC,CASSYLFGQGFYEQYF
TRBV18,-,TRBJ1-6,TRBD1,TGTGCCAGCTCACTCCGGACAGGGGGCGAAAATTCACCCCTCCACTTT,CASSLRTGGENSPLHF
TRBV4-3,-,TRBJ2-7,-,TGCGCCAGCAGCCAAGGAGGGGATGGAGGGGGGGCCTACTTC,CASSQGGDGGGAYF
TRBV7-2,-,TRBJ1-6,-,TGTGCCAGCAGCTTAGAGGTGGGGCGGAATTCACCCCTCCACTTT,CASSLEVGRNSPLHF
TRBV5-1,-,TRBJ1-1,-,TGCGCCAGCAGCTTCGTCGGGAACACTGAAGCTTTCTTT,CASSFVGNTEAFF
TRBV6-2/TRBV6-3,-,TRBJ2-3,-,TGTGCCAGCAGTTACCGCGGCCGGGGGTCTAGCACAGATACGCAGTATTTT,CASSYRGRGSSTDTQYF
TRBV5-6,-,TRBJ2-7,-,TGTGCCAGCAGCCCTCCGGGACACTTACTCTCCTACGAGCAGTACTTC,CASSPPGHLLSYEQYF
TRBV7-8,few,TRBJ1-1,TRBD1,TGTGCCAGCAGCCGAGGACAGGGTGGGACTGAAGCTTTCTTT,CASSRGQGGTEAFF
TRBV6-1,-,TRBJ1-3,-,TGTGCCAGCAGTGAAGCCAGTCGCCGCACCATATATTTT,CASSEASRRTIYF
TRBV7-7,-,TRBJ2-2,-,TGTGCTAGCAGCTTATCGACAAGACGGGGTACCGGGGAGCTGTTTTTT,CASSLSTRRGTGELFF
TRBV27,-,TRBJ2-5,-,TGTGCCAGCAGTTTTTCAGTGGGGCGGACCCAGTACTTC,CASSFSVGRTQYF
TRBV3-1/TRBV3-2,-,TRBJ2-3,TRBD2,TGTGCCAGCAGCCATGGCGGGGGGACCACAGATACGCAGTATTTT,CASSHGGGTTDTQYF
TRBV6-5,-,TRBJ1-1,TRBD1,TGTGCCAGCAGTTACTCTCAGGGGGCCGCGACGACTGAAGCTTTCTTT,CASSYSQGAATTEAFF
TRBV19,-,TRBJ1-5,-,TGTGCCAGTACGGCCCCTGGGGAGGGACAGCCCCAGCATTTT,CASTAPGEGQPQHF
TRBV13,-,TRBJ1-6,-,TGTGCCAGCAGCTTACGCGACAACTATAATTCACCCCTCCACTTT,CASSLRDNYNSPLHF
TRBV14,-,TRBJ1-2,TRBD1,TGTGCCAGCAGCCGGGACAGGGACTATGGCTACACCTTC,CASSRDRDYGYTF
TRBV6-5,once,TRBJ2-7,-,TGTGCCAGCAGGGGAGAAGGAGGGTTTAGCGGCGAGCAGTACTTC,CASRGEGGFSGEQYF
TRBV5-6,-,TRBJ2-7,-,TGTGCCAGCAGCCCTACTAAGGCGGGGAACTACGAGCAGTACTTC,CASSPTKAGNYEQYF
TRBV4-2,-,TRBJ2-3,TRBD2,TGTGCCAGCAGCTTCCGGACTAGCGGGATAGGGACAGATACGCAGTATTTT,CASSFRTSGIGTDTQYF
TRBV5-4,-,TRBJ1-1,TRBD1,TGTGCCAGCAGCACCATCGGGACAGGGGGTACTGAAGCTTTCTTT,CASSTIGTGGTEAFF
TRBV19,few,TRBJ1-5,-,TGTGCCAGTAGCCCGTCCGGAGGCAATCAGCCCCAGCATTTT,CASSPSGGNQPQHF
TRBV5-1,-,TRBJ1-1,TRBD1,TGCGCCAGCAGCTCAACCTGGACAGGTTCGGGCACTGAAGCTTTCTTT,CASSSTWTGSGTEAFF
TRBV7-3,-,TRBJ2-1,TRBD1,TGTGCCAGCAGCCCCTGGACAGGGGATGCACATGAGCAGTTCTTC,CASSPWTGDAHEQFF
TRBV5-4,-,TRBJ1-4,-,TGTGCCAGCAGCGCGGACAAAGCAGTGGGTAATGAAAAACTGTTTTTT,CASSADKAVGNEKLFF
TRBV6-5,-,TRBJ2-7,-,TGTGCCAGCAGTTACGGGGGGTGGGGTTCTCCCTACGAGCAGTACTTC,CASSYGGWGSPYEQYF
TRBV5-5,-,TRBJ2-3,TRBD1,TGTGCCAGCAGCTCAGAACAGGGGGCCATCACAGATACGCAGTATTTT,CASSSEQGAITDTQYF
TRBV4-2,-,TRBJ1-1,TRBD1,TGTGCCAGCAGCCAAGGGACAGGGGGTACAGAAGTGACTGAAGCTTTCTTT,CASSQGTGGTEVTEAFF